One sample yielded the 9 T cell receptor beta chains listed below, sequenced in a study of T cell responses to AZD1222 COVID-19 vaccine. Repertoires were generated with immunoSEQ multiplex PCR, while TCRdb's copy carries only in-frame clones and drops some. The table records 66,000 or so clones, about four fifths of them present only once. The sequencing used peripheral blood, collected on day 0 of MenACWY control vaccination. These receptors all come from an adult in good health.

The chain couples TRBV5-1 to TRBJ1-2; the D gene is possibly TRBD1 (5 bases). Germline V lookup: CDR1 SGHRS, CDR2 YFSETQ. V shed 1 base and J shed 3 bases, with 13 bases lying between them. This CDR3 region has 15 residues. Written as DNA, the CDR3 is TGCGCCAGCAGCTTGACCGCCGGGACGGACTATGGCTACACCTTC. Its protein is CASSLTAGTDYGYTF.

A remark on this clone: Other DNA sequences of this sample code for an identical CDR3. The chain couples TRBV28 to TRBJ2-7; possibly TRBD1 for D (5 bases). Trimming shortened V by 1 base and J by 3 bases, and 7 bases separated the two germline ends. Germline CDR1 is MDHEN and CDR2 is SYDVKM. The CDR3 extends over 13 amino acids. The CDR3: CASSLLGDYEQYF. CDR3 bases: TGTGCCAGCAGTTTATTAGGGGACTACGAGCAGTACTTC.

This clone has only a few counts. The chain combines TRBV2 with TRBJ1-3; no clear D gene. V shed 6 bases and J shed 0 bases, with 9 bases lying between them. CDR1 is SNHLY and CDR2 is FYNNEI in the germline V gene. CDR3 length: 14 amino acids. This CDR3 reads CASRSQASGNTIYF. The CDR3 DNA sequence: TGTGCCAGCAGATCACAAGCCTCTGGAAACACCATATATTTT.

The V gene is TRBV6-5, the J gene TRBJ2-7; D uncertain. CDR1 is MNHEY, CDR2 SVGAGI, per germline. The length of the CDR3 is 11 residues. V lost 6 bases, J lost 3 bases, and 6 bases lay in between. This CDR3 is CASRDIYEQYF. The CDR3 DNA follows: TGTGCCAGCAGAGACATCTACGAGCAGTACTTC.

The sample holds a few counts of this clone. This chain uses TRBV30 with TRBJ1-1; D is possibly TRBD1 (5 bases). CDR1 and CDR2 (germline): GTSNPN, SVGIG (reference sequence). V was cut by 0 bases and J by 3 bases, with 8 bases left in between. This CDR3 region has 13 residues. This CDR3 reads CAWSVQVDTEAFF. The CDR3 DNA reads TGTGCCTGGAGTGTACAGGTAGACACTGAAGCTTTCTTT. The entire variable domain, with the rest obtained from reference TRBV30 and TRBJ1-1, is as follows: SQTIHQWPATLVQPVGSPLSLECTVEGTSNPNLYWYRQAAGRGLQLLFYSVGIGQISSEVPQNLSASRPQDRQFILSSKKLLLSDSGFYLCAWSVQVDTEAFFGQGTRLTVV.

The chain joins TRBV15 to TRBJ1-1; D remains ambiguous. Trimming cost V 3 bases and J 2 bases, with 13 bases left between them. CDR1 is LNHNV and CDR2 is YYDKDF in the germline V gene (reference sequence). CDR3 length: 15 residues. In nucleotides, the CDR3 is TGTGCCACCAGCAGTAGGCACACGGATAACACTGAAGCTTTCTTT. Translating it yields CATSSRHTDNTEAFF.

In its sample, this clone was seen once. The genes are TRBV15 and TRBJ1-2; 8 bases fit TRBD1. Losses at the gene ends were 3 bases for V and 8 bases for J; bases not matched to a gene: 5. CDR1 is LNHNV and CDR2 is YYDKDF in the germline V gene (reference sequence). CDR3 length: 13 residues. Here the CDR3 reads CATSRQGAQGYTF. CDR3 DNA sequence: TGTGCCACCAGCAGGCAGGGGGCCCAAGGCTACACCTTC.

The V gene is TRBV6-5, the J gene TRBJ1-6, with 7 bases identical to TRBD1. V was pared by 11 bases and J by 8 bases, with 9 bases of the junction left unmatched. Germline CDR1 reads MNHEY; CDR2 reads SVGAGI. The length of the CDR3 is 13 residues. The CDR3 reads CAGGQELDSPLHF. CDR3 DNA sequence: TGTGCCGGCGGACAGGAATTAGATTCACCCCTCCACTTT.

V and J are TRBV27 and TRBJ2-1; D is unclear. The ends were cut back, 0 bases at V and 2 bases at J, with 8 bases in the middle. This CDR3 contains 15 residues. The germline V gene encodes CDR1 MNHEY and CDR2 SMNVEV (reference sequence). The CDR3 spells CASSLSRATYNEQFF. The CDR3 DNA is TGTGCCAGCAGTTTATCAAGGGCTACCTACAATGAGCAGTTCTTC.